This T cell receptor beta chain was sequenced for a study of shared clonotypes between healthy human individuals. As defined, naive CD8 cells were CD45RO-negative and positively selected for CCR7, with terminally differentiated effector memory CD45RA+ cells excluded. In the original analysis: Filtering differed for immunoSEQ, which gave only junction sequences without quality scores. Using immunoSEQ multiplex PCR, the repertoire was profiled, and TCRdb retains in-frame clones only, with some absent. V, J and clone size derive from that table, while D and trimming were established from the DNA sequence. The data contain about 2,100,000 clones, just over 90% of them singletons. Material for sequencing was naive CD8+ T cells from PBMCs. This receptor was obtained from a man younger than 30 in good health. Some clones in this sample may be carry-over from other donors' samples.

The CDR3 region has the DNA TGTGCCAGCCGACTGGAGAACACCGGGGAGCTGTTTTTT. It translates to CASRLENTGELFF. The rearrangement joins TRBV7-3 to TRBJ2-2; unclear D gene. Trimming removed 8 bases at V and 1 base at J, with 8 bases between. The germline CDR1 and CDR2 sequences are SGHTA and FQGTGA. The CDR3 covers 13 residues.